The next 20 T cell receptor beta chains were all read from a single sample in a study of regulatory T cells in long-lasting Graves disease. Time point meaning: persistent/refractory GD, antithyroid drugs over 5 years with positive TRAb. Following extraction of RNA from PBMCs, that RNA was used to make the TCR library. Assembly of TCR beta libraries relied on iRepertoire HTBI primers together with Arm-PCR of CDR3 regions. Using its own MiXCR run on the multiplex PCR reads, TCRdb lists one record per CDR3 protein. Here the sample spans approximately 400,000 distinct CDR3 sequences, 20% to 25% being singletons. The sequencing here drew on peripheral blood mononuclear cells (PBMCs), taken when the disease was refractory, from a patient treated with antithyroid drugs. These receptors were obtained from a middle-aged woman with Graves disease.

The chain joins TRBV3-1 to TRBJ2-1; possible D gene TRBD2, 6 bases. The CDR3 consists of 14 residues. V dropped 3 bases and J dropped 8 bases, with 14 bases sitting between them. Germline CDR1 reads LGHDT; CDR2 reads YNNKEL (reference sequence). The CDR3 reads CASSHLGGEDEQFF. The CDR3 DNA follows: TGTGCCAGCAGCCACCTCGGGGGTGAGGATGAGCAGTTCTTC.

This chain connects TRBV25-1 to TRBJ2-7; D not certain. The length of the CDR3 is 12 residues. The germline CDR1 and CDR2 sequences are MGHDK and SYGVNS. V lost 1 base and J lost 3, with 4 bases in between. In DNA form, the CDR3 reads TGTGCCAGCAGTGAATCAGTCTACGAGCAGTACTTC. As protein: CASSESVYEQYF.

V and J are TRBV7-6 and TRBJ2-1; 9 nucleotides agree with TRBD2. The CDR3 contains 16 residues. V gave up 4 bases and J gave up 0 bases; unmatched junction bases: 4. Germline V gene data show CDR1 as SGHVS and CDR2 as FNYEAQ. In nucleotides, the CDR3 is TGTGCCAGCAGCTCCGATAGCGGGAGCTCCTACAATGAGCAGTTCTTC. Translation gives CASSSDSGSSYNEQFF. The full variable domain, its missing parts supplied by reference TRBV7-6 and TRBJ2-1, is GAGVSQSPRYKVTKRGQDVALRCDPISGHVSLYWYRQALGQGPEFLTYFNYEAQQDKSGLPNDRFSAERPEGSISTLTIQRTEQRDSAMYRCASSSDSGSSYNEQFFGPGTRLTVL.

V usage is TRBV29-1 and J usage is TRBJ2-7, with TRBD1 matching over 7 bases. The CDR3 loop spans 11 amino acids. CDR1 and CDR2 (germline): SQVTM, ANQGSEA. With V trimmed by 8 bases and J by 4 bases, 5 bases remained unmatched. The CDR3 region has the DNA TGCAGCTCCCGACAGGGATACGAGCAGTACTTC. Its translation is CSSRQGYEQYF.

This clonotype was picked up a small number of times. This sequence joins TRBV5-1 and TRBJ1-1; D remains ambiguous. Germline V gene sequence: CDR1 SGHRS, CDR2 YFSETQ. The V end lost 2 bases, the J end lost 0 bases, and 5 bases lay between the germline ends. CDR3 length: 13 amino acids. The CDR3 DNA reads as TGCGCCAGCAGCTTTATTATGAACACTGAAGCTTTCTTT. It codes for CASSFIMNTEAFF.

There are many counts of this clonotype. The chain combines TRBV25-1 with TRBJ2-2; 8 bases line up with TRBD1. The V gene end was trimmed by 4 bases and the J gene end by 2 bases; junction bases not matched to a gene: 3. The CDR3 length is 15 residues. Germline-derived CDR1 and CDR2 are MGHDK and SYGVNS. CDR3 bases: TGTGCCAGCAGTGTTGGGACAGGTAACACCGGGGAGCTGTTTTTT. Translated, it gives CASSVGTGNTGELFF.

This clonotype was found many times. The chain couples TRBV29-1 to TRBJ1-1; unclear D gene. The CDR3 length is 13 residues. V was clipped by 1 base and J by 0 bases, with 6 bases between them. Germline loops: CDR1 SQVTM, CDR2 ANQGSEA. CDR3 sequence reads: CSVEAQLNTEAFF. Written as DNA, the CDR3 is TGCAGCGTTGAAGCCCAGCTGAACACTGAAGCTTTCTTT.

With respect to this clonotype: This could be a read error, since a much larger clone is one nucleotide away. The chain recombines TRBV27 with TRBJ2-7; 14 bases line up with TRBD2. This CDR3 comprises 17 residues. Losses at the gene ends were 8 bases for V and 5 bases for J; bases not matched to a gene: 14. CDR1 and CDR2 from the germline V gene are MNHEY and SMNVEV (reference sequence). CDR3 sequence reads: CASSGLAGGGGSDEQYF. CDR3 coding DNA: TGTGCCAGCTCAGGACTAGCGGGAGGAGGAGGTAGTGACGAGCAGTACTTC.

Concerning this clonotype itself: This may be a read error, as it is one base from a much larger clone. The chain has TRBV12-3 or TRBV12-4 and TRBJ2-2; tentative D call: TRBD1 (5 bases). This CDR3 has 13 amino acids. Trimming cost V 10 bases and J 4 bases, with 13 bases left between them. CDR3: CANLDRSTGELFF. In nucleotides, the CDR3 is TGTGCCAACTTAGACAGAAGCACCGGGGAGCTGTTTTTT.

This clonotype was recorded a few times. This CDR3 is CATSGVGIGANVLTF. The CDR3 DNA reads TGTGCCACCAGCGGGGTGGGAATTGGGGCCAACGTCCTGACTTTC. The genes are TRBV24-1 and TRBJ2-6; TRBD2 might be the D (5 bases). CDR3 length: 15 residues. V shed 7 bases and J shed 3 bases, with 12 bases lying between them. The germline CDR1 and CDR2 sequences are KGHDR and SFDVKD.

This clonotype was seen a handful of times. The CDR3 protein is CASGTFEGDTEAFF. CDR3 in DNA: TGTGCCAGCGGGACGTTCGAAGGGGACACTGAAGCTTTCTTT. V and J are TRBV7-9 and TRBJ1-1; perhaps TRBD1 as D (5 bases). Germline V gives CDR1 SEHNR, CDR2 FQNEAQ (reference sequence). This CDR3 region has 14 residues. V dropped 8 bases and J dropped 3 bases, with 16 bases sitting between them.

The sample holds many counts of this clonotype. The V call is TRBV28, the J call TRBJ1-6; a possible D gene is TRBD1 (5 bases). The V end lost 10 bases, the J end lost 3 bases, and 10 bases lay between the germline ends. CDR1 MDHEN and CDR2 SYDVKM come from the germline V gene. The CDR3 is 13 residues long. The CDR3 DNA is TGTGCCACCAGGACACTCTATAATTCACCCCTCCACTTT. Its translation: CATRTLYNSPLHF.

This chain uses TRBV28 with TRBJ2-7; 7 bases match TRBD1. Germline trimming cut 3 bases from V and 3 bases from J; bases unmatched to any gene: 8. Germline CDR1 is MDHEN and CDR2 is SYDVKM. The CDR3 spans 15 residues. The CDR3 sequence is CASSFPRQGRYEQYF. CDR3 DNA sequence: TGTGCCAGCAGTTTTCCGAGACAGGGACGCTACGAGCAGTACTTC.

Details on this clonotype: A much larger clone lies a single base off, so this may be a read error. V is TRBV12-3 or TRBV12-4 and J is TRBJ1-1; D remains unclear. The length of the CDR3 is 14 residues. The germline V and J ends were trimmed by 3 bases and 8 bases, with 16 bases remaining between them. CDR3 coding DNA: TGTGCCAGCAGTTTCGGTAGGCGGGCGTCCGAAGCTTTCTTT. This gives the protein CASSFGRRASEAFF.

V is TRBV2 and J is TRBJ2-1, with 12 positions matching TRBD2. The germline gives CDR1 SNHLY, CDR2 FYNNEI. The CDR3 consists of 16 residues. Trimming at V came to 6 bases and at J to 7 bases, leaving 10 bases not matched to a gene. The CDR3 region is CASRGWTSGNKNEQFF. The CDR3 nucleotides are TGTGCCAGCAGGGGATGGACTAGCGGGAACAAAAATGAGCAGTTCTTC.

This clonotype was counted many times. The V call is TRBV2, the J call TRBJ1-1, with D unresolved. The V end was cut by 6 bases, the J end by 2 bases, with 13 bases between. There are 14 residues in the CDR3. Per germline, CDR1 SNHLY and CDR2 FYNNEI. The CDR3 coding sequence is TGTGCCAGCAGCACACTACGGGGAAACACTGAAGCTTTCTTT. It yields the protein CASSTLRGNTEAFF.

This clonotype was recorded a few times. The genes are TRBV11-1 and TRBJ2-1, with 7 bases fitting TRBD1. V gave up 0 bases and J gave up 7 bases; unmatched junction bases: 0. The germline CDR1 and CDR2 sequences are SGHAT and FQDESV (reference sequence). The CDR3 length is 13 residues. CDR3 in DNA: TGTGCCAGCAGCTTAGCGGGACAGAATGAGCAGTTCTTC. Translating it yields CASSLAGQNEQFF.

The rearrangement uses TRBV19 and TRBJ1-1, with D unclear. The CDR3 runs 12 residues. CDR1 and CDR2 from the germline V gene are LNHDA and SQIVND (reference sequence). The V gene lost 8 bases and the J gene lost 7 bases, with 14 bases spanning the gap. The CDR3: CASSHGRDEAFF. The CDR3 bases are TGTGCCAGTTCTCACGGGAGGGATGAAGCTTTCTTT.

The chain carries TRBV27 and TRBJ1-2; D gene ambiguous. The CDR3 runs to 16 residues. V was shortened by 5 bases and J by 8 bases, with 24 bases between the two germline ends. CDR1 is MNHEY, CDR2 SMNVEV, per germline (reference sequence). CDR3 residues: CASSAKPQPDSRGYTF. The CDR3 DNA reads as TGTGCCAGCAGTGCTAAACCACAGCCGGACTCTAGGGGCTACACCTTC.

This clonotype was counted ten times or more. CDR3 residues: CASSLGGGVDTEAFF. CDR3 sequence (DNA): TGTGCCAGCAGCTTAGGTGGGGGAGTAGACACTGAAGCTTTCTTT. This sequence joins TRBV7-6 and TRBJ1-1, with D possibly being TRBD1 (5 bases). This CDR3 has 15 amino acids. CDR1 and CDR2 (germline): SGHVS, FNYEAQ. Trimming removed 1 base from V and 3 bases from J, with 12 bases in between.